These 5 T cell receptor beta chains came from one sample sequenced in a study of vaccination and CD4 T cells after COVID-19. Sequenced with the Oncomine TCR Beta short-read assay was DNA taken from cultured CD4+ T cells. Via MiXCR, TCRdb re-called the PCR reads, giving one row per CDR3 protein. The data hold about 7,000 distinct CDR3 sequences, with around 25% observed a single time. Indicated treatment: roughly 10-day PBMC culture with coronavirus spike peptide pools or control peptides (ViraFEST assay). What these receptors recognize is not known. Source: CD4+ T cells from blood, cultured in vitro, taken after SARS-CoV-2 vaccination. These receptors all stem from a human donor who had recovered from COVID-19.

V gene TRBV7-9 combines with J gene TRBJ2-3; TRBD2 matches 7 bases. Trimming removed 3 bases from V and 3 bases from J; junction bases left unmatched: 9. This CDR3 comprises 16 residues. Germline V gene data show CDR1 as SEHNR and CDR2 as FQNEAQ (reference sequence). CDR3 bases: TGTGCCAGCAGCTTCCGGATACGGGGGGATACAGATACGCAGTATTTT. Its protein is CASSFRIRGDTDTQYF.

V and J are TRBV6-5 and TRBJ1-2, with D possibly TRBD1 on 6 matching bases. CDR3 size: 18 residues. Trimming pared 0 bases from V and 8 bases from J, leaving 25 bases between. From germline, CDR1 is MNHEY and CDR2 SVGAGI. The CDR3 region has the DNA TGTGCCAGCAGTTACTCAATTCGGGACGTCGGGGGCGGAAGAGGCTACACCTTC. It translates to CASSYSIRDVGGGRGYTF.

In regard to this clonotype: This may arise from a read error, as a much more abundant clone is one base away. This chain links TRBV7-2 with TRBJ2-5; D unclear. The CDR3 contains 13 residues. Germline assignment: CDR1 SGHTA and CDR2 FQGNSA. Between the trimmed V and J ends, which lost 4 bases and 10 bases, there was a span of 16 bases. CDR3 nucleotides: TGTGCCAGCAGCTCCCCTGGTGTTCAGATCCAGTACTTC. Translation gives CASSSPGVQIQYF.

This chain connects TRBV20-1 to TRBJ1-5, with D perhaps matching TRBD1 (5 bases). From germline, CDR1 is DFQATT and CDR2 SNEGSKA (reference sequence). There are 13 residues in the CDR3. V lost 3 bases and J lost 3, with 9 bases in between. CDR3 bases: TGCAGTGCTAGTCAAGGGGTCAATCAGCCCCAGCATTTT. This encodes CSASQGVNQPQHF.

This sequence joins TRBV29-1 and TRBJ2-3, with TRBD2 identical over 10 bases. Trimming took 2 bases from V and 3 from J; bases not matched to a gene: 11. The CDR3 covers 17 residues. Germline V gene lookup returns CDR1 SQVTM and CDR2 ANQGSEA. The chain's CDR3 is CSVELGLAGARTDTQYF. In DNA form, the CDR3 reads TGCAGCGTTGAATTGGGGCTAGCGGGAGCACGAACAGATACGCAGTATTTT.